What follows are 21 T cell receptor beta chains derived from one specimen sequenced in a study of CD8 T cells in Susac syndrome. RNA, at about 0.45 to 1 ug, was reverse transcribed with random hexamers. Via MiXCR, TCRdb re-called the immunoSEQ multiplex PCR reads, giving one row per CDR3 protein. The sample holds 90,000 to 110,000 distinct CDR3 sequences, 95% to 98% seen once. The sequenced material came from CD4+ T cells from PBMCs. The source is a human donor in good health.

The chain has TRBV7-2 and TRBJ1-2; D is ambiguous. Germline V lookup: CDR1 SGHTA, CDR2 FQGNSA. The CDR3 covers 14 residues. The V gene lost 5 bases and the J gene lost 2 bases, with 12 bases spanning the gap. In nucleotides, the CDR3 is TGTGCCAGCAGCCCCCCGGGCCAAAACTATGGCTACACCTTC. Translation: CASSPPGQNYGYTF.

The chain uses TRBV7-6 and TRBJ2-5, with D maybe TRBD2 (5 bases). The CDR3 loop spans 15 amino acids. Germline CDR1 SGHVS, CDR2 FNYEAQ. Trimming took off 5 bases at V and 1 base at J, with 14 bases between the two ends. The CDR3 sequence is CASSRLRGVQETQYF. The DNA for the CDR3 is TGTGCCAGCAGCCGTCTCCGGGGAGTCCAAGAGACCCAGTACTTC.

This clonotype was recorded only once. The gene calls are TRBV7-9 and TRBJ1-1, with a tentative D call TRBD1 (6 bases). V shed 5 bases and J shed 5 bases, with 18 bases lying between them. From germline, CDR1 is SEHNR and CDR2 FQNEAQ (reference sequence). The CDR3 totals 15 residues. The CDR3 here is CASSLIRGQGTEAFF. In DNA form, the CDR3 reads TGTGCCAGCAGCCTAATTCGGGGGCAAGGGACTGAAGCTTTCTTT. The variable domain in full, with the rest retrieved from reference TRBV7-9 and TRBJ1-1, is DTGVSQNPRHKITKRGQNVTFRCDPISEHNRLYWYRQTLGQGPEFLTYFQNEAQLEKSRLLSDRFSAERPKGSFSTLEIQRTEQGDSAMYLCASSLIRGQGTEAFFGQGTRLTVV.

The chain carries TRBV5-1 and TRBJ1-3; D is unclear. The ends were cut back, 5 bases at V and 0 bases at J, with 6 bases in the middle. CDR1 is SGHRS and CDR2 is YFSETQ in the germline V gene. The length of the CDR3 is 13 residues. CDR3 bases: TGCGCCAGCAGGACCGGCTCTGGAAACACCATATATTTT. Its protein is CASRTGSGNTIYF. Full variable domain (remainder filled in from reference TRBV5-1 and TRBJ1-3): KAGVTQTPRYLIKTRGQQVTLSCSPISGHRSVSWYQQTPGQGLQFLFEYFSETQRNKGNFPGRFSGRQFSNSRSEMNVSTLELGDSALYLCASRTGSGNTIYFGEGSWLTVV.

V usage is TRBV27 and J usage is TRBJ1-5; 9 nucleotides line up with TRBD1. Trimming removed 6 bases from V and 3 bases from J; junction bases left unmatched: 3. The germline CDR1 and CDR2 sequences are MNHEY and SMNVEV (reference sequence). CDR3 length equals 14 residues. CDR3 protein: CASRRDRDNQPQHF. The CDR3 nucleotides read TGTGCCAGCAGAAGGGACAGGGACAATCAGCCCCAGCATTTT.

The rearrangement uses TRBV5-1 and TRBJ1-1; D uncertain. This CDR3 has 14 amino acids. Trimming took 0 bases from V and 1 from J, leaving 7 bases between them. The V gene's germline CDR1 is SGHRS and CDR2 YFSETQ. The CDR3 region has the DNA TGCGCCAGCAGCTTGGGGCCAGGGAACACTGAAGCTTTCTTT. Amino acid sequence: CASSLGPGNTEAFF.

The V and J genes are TRBV30 and TRBJ1-2; D is perhaps TRBD1 (5 bases). Germline V gene data show CDR1 as GTSNPN and CDR2 as SVGIG (reference sequence). The CDR3 extends over 14 amino acids. The V gene lost 0 bases and the J gene lost 4 bases, with 12 bases spanning the gap. This CDR3 is CAWSVGTGLYGYTF. In DNA form, the CDR3 reads TGTGCCTGGAGTGTAGGGACGGGCCTCTATGGCTACACCTTC.

Here the CDR3 DNA reads TGTGCCAGCAGCCAAGAGGCCGGCACCGGGGAGCTGTTTTTT. Its protein is CASSQEAGTGELFF. This rearrangement joins TRBV4-2 to TRBJ2-2, with unresolved D. V was pared by 0 bases and J by 4 bases, with 6 bases between. Germline V gene data show CDR1 as LGHNA and CDR2 as YNFKEQ. This CDR3 has 14 amino acids.

The J gene is TRBJ1-6, the V gene TRBV11-1, with TRBD1 matching over 9 bases. V was pared by 2 bases and J by 10 bases, with 6 bases of the junction left unmatched. The CDR3 is made up of 15 amino acids. CDR1 and CDR2 (germline): SGHAT, FQDESV (reference sequence). The CDR3 sequence: CASSLRGQGSSPLHF. DNA of the CDR3: TGTGCCAGCAGCTTAAGGGGACAGGGAAGCTCACCCCTCCACTTT.

The chain joins TRBV29-1 to TRBJ1-3; 7 bases agree with TRBD1. CDR1 and CDR2 (germline): SQVTM, ANQGSEA. The CDR3 loop spans 13 amino acids. V lost 4 bases, J lost 5 bases, and 5 bases stayed unmatched. The CDR3 is CSVVEGARNTIYF. The CDR3 coding sequence is TGCAGCGTTGTAGAGGGGGCGAGAAACACCATATATTTT.

The CDR3 DNA sequence: TGTGCCAGCAGTCTACCGGGACAGGGGGCTGGAAAACTGTTTTTT. Its protein is CASSLPGQGAGKLFF. The V and J genes are TRBV7-2 and TRBJ1-4, with 12 bases matching TRBD1. The V and J ends lost 6 bases and 10 bases, in that order; junction bases with no gene match: 9. The CDR3 runs to 15 residues. Germline CDR1 reads SGHTA; CDR2 reads FQGNSA. The full variable domain, with the rest looked up from reference TRBV7-2 and TRBJ1-4, is GAGVSQSPSNKVTEKGKDVELRCDPISGHTALYWYRQSLGQGLEFLIYFQGNSAPDKSGLPSDRFSAERTGGSVSTLTIQRTQQEDSAVYLCASSLPGQGAGKLFFGSGTQLSVL.

The J gene is TRBJ2-7, the V gene TRBV9, with D possibly TRBD1 on 5 matching bases. CDR3 length equals 13 residues. Between the trimmed V and J ends, which lost 0 bases and 11 bases, there was a span of 15 bases. Germline values: CDR1 SGDLS, CDR2 YYNGEE. The CDR3 DNA reads as TGTGCCAGCAGCGTAGGCCTGGACACGGAAAAGTACTTC. Residues: CASSVGLDTEKYF. The full variable domain, in which reference TRBV9 and TRBJ2-7 provide the parts outside the CDR3, is DSGVTQTPKHLITATGQRVTLRCSPRSGDLSVYWYQQSLDQGLQFLIQYYNGEERAKGNILERFSAQQFPDLHSELNLSSLELGDSALYFCASSVGLDTEKYFGPGTRLTVT.

The chain has TRBV29-1 and TRBJ2-6; 7 positions match TRBD1. The CDR3 contains 16 residues. The germline gives CDR1 SQVTM, CDR2 ANQGSEA. The V and J ends lost 4 bases and 0 bases, in that order; junction bases with no gene match: 6. The CDR3 DNA sequence: TGCAGCGTTGCGGGACAGAGCCACTCTGGGGCCAACGTCCTGACTTTC. It codes for CSVAGQSHSGANVLTF.

The chain has TRBV29-1 and TRBJ1-2, with a weak D call TRBD1 (5 bases). CDR1 and CDR2 from the germline V gene are SQVTM and ANQGSEA. The CDR3 consists of 12 residues. With 8 bases removed from V and 5 bases from J, the gap between germline ends came to 15 bases. CDR3 region: CSISTASYGYTF. The CDR3 bases are TGCAGCATATCGACAGCATCATATGGCTACACCTTC.

This sequence joins TRBV5-1 and TRBJ2-2; D is undetermined. With 5 bases removed from V and 6 bases from J, the gap between germline ends came to 14 bases. Germline CDR1 reads SGHRS; CDR2 reads YFSETQ. The CDR3 is made up of 14 amino acids. CDR3 sequence (DNA): TGCGCCAGCAGGGTCAGTGAGGAGTCCGGGGAGCTGTTTTTT. Translating gives CASRVSEESGELFF.

The rearrangement links TRBV10-3 to TRBJ2-1; 12 bases match TRBD1. CDR1 is ENHRY and CDR2 is SYGVKD in the germline V gene. This CDR3 has 13 amino acids. The ends lost 9 bases at V and 8 bases at J; junction bases unmatched: 5. CDR3: CAMAGTGGDEQFF. CDR3 in DNA: TGTGCCATGGCCGGGACAGGGGGCGATGAGCAGTTCTTC.

The chain links TRBV4-3 to TRBJ2-6; D gene unclear. CDR1 and CDR2 from the germline V gene are LGHNA and YSLEER. The CDR3 loop spans 18 amino acids. Trimming took off 0 bases at V and 0 bases at J, with 12 bases between the two ends. DNA for the CDR3: TGCGCCAGCAGCCAAGAACACGCAGAGTACTCTGGGGCCAACGTCCTGACTTTC. This codes for CASSQEHAEYSGANVLTF.

This chain links TRBV10-3 with TRBJ1-1; possible D gene TRBD1, 5 bases. Germline V gene sequence: CDR1 ENHRY, CDR2 SYGVKD. V lost 0 bases and J lost 2, with 10 bases in between. The CDR3 length is 15 residues. The CDR3 here is CAISESIRGNTEAFF. The CDR3 DNA reads TGTGCCATCAGTGAGTCGATAAGGGGAAACACTGAAGCTTTCTTT.

This chain links TRBV29-1 with TRBJ2-7; D unclear. CDR1 SQVTM and CDR2 ANQGSEA come from the germline V gene. CDR3 length: 12 amino acids. Trimming removed 5 bases from V and 4 bases from J, with 12 bases in between. The CDR3 loop reads CSVKRAGYEQYF. The CDR3 DNA is TGCAGCGTTAAAAGGGCTGGGTACGAGCAGTACTTC.

The chain links TRBV29-1 to TRBJ1-2; D may be TRBD1 (6 bases). V lost 7 bases to trimming and J lost 4 bases, with 10 bases between them. CDR1 is SQVTM, CDR2 ANQGSEA, per germline. There are 11 residues in the CDR3. In nucleotides, the CDR3 is TGCAGCGACAGGGAAACCTATGGCTACACCTTC. This codes for CSDRETYGYTF.

CDR3: CASNLPNRNYGYTF. CDR3 in DNA: TGTGCCAGCAACCTCCCGAATCGTAACTATGGCTACACCTTC. The chain joins TRBV7-9 to TRBJ1-2, with D uncertain. Germline values: CDR1 SEHNR, CDR2 FQNEAQ (reference sequence). The V gene lost 7 bases and the J gene lost 1 base, with 13 bases spanning the gap. This CDR3 is built from 14 residues.